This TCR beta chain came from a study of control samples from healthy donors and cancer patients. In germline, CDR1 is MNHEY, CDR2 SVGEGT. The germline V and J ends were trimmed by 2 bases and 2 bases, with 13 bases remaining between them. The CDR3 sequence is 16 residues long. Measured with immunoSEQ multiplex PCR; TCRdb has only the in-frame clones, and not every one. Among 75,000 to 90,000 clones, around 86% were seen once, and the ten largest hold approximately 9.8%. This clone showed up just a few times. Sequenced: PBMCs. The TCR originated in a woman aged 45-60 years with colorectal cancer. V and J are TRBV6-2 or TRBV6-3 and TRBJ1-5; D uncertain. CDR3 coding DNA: TGTGCCAGCAGTTACCGGCGGGTGCGGGGCAATCAGCCCCAGCATTTT. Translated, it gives CASSYRRVRGNQPQHF.